This T cell receptor (beta chain) originates from a study of blood T cell repertoires in COVID-19. For the study at large: PBMCs, B-cell-depleted T cells, or T cells provided the cDNA or gDNA that made up the material.

V was pared by 5 bases and J by 4 bases, with 27 bases between. CDR3 length: 19 residues. In germline, CDR1 is SEHNR, CDR2 FQNEAQ (reference sequence). Assay used: immunoSEQ multiplex PCR; TCRdb lists only in-frame clones, some missing. This sample has 25,000 to 35,000 clones; 91% occur once, and the top ten carry roughly 9.5%. This rearrangement joins TRBV7-9 to TRBJ2-1, with a possible D match to TRBD2 (5 bases). The clonotype was recovered from a human donor with active COVID-19. The donor label of this sample is uncertain. Sequenced material: peripheral blood. CDR3 amino acids: CASSPKRLRAGPFYNEQFF. CDR3 nucleotides: TGTGCCAGCAGCCCCAAAAGGTTAAGGGCGGGTCCCTTTTACAATGAGCAGTTCTTC.